Below are 13 T cell receptor beta chains sequenced from a single sample in a study of cytomegalovirus exposure and HLA in healthy donors. Clones were sequenced by immunoSEQ multiplex PCR, and TCRdb holds only the in-frame ones, with some missing. The data show almost 75,000 clones, just under 85% seen once. The source material was PBMCs. The receptors come from a man in his thirties or forties in good health and CMV-seronegative.

The chain joins TRBV6-4 to TRBJ2-6; TRBD2 agrees at 7 bases. Per the germline V gene, CDR1 is MRHNA and CDR2 is SNTAGT. The CDR3 spans 17 residues. V was pared by 6 bases and J by 4 bases, with 12 bases of the junction left unmatched. The CDR3 DNA sequence: TGTGCCAGCAGCCCATCTATGGGGGGGGACGGGGCCAACGTCCTGACTTTC. It encodes CASSPSMGGDGANVLTF.

The genes are TRBV2 and TRBJ1-1; D is unresolved. Germline CDR1 reads SNHLY; CDR2 reads FYNNEI. Between the trimmed V and J ends, which lost 3 bases and 10 bases, there was a span of 15 bases. The CDR3 is 13 residues long. In DNA, the CDR3 is TGTGCCAGCAGTGAGTTTGGAGGCTACGGAGCTTTCTTT. Translated, it gives CASSEFGGYGAFF.

The chain joins TRBV30 to TRBJ2-5; possibly TRBD2 for D (5 bases). Germline assignment: CDR1 GTSNPN and CDR2 SVGIG (reference sequence). This CDR3 has 12 residues. The ends were cut back, 4 bases at V and 4 bases at J, with 10 bases in the middle. The CDR3 region has the DNA TGTGCCTGGACCAGAGGGAGAGAGACCCAGTACTTC. Protein: CAWTRGRETQYF. Full variable domain (outside the CDR3, taken from reference TRBV30 and TRBJ2-5): SQTIHQWPATLVQPVGSPLSLECTVEGTSNPNLYWYRQAAGRGLQLLFYSVGIGQISSEVPQNLSASRPQDRQFILSSKKLLLSDSGFYLCAWTRGRETQYFGPGTRLLVL.

As for this clone: The same CDR3 also results from other DNA sequences found in this sample. The CDR3 sequence: CSVTGYQETQYF. The CDR3 DNA follows: TGCAGCGTGACAGGGTACCAAGAGACCCAGTACTTC. This chain connects TRBV29-1 to TRBJ2-5; 7 bases agree with TRBD1. Per the germline V gene, CDR1 is SQVTM and CDR2 is ANQGSEA. The CDR3 sequence is 12 residues long. V lost 6 bases to trimming and J lost 0 bases; unmatched junction nucleotides: 1.

This chain uses TRBV6-5 with TRBJ2-7; 8 nucleotides line up with TRBD2. The germline CDR1 and CDR2 sequences are MNHEY and SVGAGI. V lost 8 bases and J lost 2; bases outside the gene matches: 8. This CDR3 contains 14 residues. Written as DNA, the CDR3 is TGTGCCAGCTCCCCCCGGGGGGGGGCCTACGAGCAGTACTTC. As protein: CASSPRGGAYEQYF.

The rearrangement joins TRBV29-1 to TRBJ2-4; 11 nucleotides match TRBD2. Trimming removed 6 bases from V and 2 bases from J; junction bases left unmatched: 9. There are 16 residues in the CDR3. The germline V gene has CDR1 SQVTM and CDR2 ANQGSEA. DNA for the CDR3: TGCAGCGTCGGATTCACTAGCGGGAGTACCAAAAACATTCAGTACTTC. As protein: CSVGFTSGSTKNIQYF.

The rearrangement joins TRBV18 to TRBJ2-7; maybe TRBD2 (6 bases). This CDR3 contains 15 residues. V dropped 6 bases and J dropped 9 bases, with 24 bases sitting between them. Per germline, CDR1 KGHSH and CDR2 LQKENI. CDR3 bases: TGTGCCAGCTCTCCCGGCGCGGGGAGCATGTCGGGGCAGTACGTC. Translated, it gives CASSPGAGSMSGQYV.

The chain carries TRBV30 and TRBJ2-6, with D possibly being TRBD2 (5 bases). The CDR3 contains 15 residues. Germline CDR1 is GTSNPN and CDR2 is SVGIG (reference sequence). With 3 bases removed from V and 0 bases from J, the gap between germline ends came to 9 bases. DNA for the CDR3: TGTGCCTGGAGGAGGGCGGGCTCTGGGGCCAACGTCCTGACTTTC. Its translation: CAWRRAGSGANVLTF.

The chain is built from TRBV7-2 and TRBJ2-1, with TRBD2 matching over 12 bases. V gave up 2 bases and J gave up 7 bases; unmatched junction bases: 9. The CDR3 has 17 residues. The V gene's germline CDR1 is SGHTA and CDR2 FQGNSA. CDR3 in DNA: TGTGCCAGCAGCTTAAGCTCTCTAGCGGGAGGGATTAATGAGCAGTTCTTC. Its translation: CASSLSSLAGGINEQFF.

The sample holds one count of this clone. Here the CDR3 reads CASSQGSGSPLHF. Here the CDR3 DNA reads TGCGCCAGCAGCCAAGGGTCGGGTTCACCCCTCCACTTT. V is TRBV4-3 and J is TRBJ1-6, with D uncertain. CDR3 length: 13 residues. V was pared by 1 base and J by 9 bases, with 7 bases between. Germline loops: CDR1 LGHNA, CDR2 YSLEER.

This clone was found a few times. The chain combines TRBV10-1 with TRBJ2-7; 15 nucleotides match TRBD2. The V gene end was trimmed by 3 bases and the J gene end by 6 bases; junction bases not matched to a gene: 12. This CDR3 region has 18 residues. Germline V lookup: CDR1 WNHNN, CDR2 SYGVQD (reference sequence). In nucleotides, the CDR3 is TGCGCCAGCAGTGAATGGACTAGCGGGGGGGCCATTTCGCGCGAGCAGTACTTC. As protein: CASSEWTSGGAISREQYF.

This chain uses TRBV9 with TRBJ1-4, with unresolved D. The CDR3 covers 13 residues. CDR1 SGDLS and CDR2 YYNGEE come from the germline V gene. The germline V and J ends were trimmed by 2 bases and 7 bases, with 9 bases remaining between them. This CDR3 is CASSVTAGEKLFF. The CDR3 DNA reads as TGTGCCAGCAGCGTCACTGCTGGTGAAAAACTGTTTTTT.

The CDR3 sequence: CASSERGPSVYTF. CDR3 nucleotide sequence: TGTGCCAGCAGTGAAAGGGGGCCTTCAGTCTACACCTTC. This chain uses TRBV2 with TRBJ1-2, with 7 nucleotides matching TRBD1. Unmatched junction bases numbered 7, after V lost 2 bases and J lost 10 bases. CDR1 and CDR2 (germline): SNHLY, FYNNEI. The CDR3 has 13 amino acids.